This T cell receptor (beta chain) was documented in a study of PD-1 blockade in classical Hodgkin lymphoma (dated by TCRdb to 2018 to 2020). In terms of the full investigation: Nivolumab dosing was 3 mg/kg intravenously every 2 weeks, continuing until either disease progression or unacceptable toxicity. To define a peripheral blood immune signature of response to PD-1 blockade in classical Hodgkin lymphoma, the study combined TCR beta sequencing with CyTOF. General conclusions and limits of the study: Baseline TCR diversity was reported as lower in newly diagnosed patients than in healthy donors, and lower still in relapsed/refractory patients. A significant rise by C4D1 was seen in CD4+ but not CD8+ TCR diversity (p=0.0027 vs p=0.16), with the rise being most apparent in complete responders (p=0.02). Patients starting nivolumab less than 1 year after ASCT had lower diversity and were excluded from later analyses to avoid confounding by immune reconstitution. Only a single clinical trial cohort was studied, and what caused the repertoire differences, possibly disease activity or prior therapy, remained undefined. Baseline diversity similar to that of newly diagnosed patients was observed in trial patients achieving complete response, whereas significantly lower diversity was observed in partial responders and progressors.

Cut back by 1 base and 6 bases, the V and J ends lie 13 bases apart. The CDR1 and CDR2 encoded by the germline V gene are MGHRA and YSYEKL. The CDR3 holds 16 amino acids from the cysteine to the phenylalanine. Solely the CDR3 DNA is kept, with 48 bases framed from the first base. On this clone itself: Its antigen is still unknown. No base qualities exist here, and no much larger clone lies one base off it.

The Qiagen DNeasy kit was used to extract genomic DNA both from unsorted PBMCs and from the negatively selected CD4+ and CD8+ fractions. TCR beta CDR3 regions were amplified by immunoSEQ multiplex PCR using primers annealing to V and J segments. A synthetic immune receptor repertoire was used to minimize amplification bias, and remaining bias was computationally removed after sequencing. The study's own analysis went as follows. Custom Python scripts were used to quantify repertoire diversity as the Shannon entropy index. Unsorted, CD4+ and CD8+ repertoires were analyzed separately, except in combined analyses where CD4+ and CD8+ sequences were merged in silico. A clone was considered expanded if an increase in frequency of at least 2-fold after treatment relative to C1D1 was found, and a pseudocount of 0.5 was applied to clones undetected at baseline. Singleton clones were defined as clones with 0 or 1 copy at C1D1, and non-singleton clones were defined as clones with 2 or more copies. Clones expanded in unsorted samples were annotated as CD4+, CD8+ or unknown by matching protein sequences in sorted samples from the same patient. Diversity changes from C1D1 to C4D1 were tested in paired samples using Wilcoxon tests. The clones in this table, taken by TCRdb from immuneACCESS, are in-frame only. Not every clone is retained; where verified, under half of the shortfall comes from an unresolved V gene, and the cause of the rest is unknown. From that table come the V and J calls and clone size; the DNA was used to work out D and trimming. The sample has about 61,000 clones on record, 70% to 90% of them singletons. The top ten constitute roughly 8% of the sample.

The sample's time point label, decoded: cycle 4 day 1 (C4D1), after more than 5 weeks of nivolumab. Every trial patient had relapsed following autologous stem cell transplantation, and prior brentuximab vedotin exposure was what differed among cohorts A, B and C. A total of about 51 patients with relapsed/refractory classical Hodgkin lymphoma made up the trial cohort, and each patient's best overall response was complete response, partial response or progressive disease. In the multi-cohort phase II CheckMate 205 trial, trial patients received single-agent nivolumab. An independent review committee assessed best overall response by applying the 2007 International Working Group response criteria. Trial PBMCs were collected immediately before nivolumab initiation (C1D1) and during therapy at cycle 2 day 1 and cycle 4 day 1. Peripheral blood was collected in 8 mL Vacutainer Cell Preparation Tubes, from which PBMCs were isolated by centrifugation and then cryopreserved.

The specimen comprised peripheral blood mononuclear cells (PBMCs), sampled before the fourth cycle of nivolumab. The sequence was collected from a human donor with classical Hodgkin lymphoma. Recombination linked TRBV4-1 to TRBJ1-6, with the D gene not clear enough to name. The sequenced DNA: TGCGCCAGCAGCCAAGGCGGGGTGCCGTTTAATTCACCCCTCCACTTT. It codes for CASSQGGVPFNSPLHF.